Shown below are 9 T cell receptor beta chains from a single sample sequenced in a study of blood T cell repertoires in COVID-19 (dated by TCRdb to about 2020). Library method: the immunoSEQ multiplex PCR assay. The table comes from immuneACCESS by way of TCRdb, which keeps in-frame sequences with V and J called. Part of the clones is missing from these tables; in studies checked, under half for an unresolved V gene and the rest for unknown reasons. The sample data list 250,000 to 300,000 clones, and around nine tenths of these were observed just once. The ten biggest clones cover approximately 11% of the sample. The sequenced material came from peripheral blood. These receptors all come from a woman between 25 and 40 years old with COVID-19, enrolled during active disease.

This clone was observed a handful of times. The chain is built from TRBV5-1 and TRBJ1-1; 8 bases are shared with TRBD1. Germline lookup yields CDR1 SGHRS and CDR2 YFSETQ. There are 15 residues in the CDR3. V lost 4 bases, J lost 4 bases, and 9 bases stayed unmatched. The CDR3 region is CASSLTRGLGTEAFF. The CDR3 DNA follows: TGCGCCAGCAGCCTGACCAGGGGGCTGGGCACTGAAGCTTTCTTT.

The genes are TRBV5-1 and TRBJ2-5; unclear D gene. V was pared by 0 bases and J by 1 base, with 7 bases between. This CDR3 has 14 amino acids. Looked up from germline, CDR1 is SGHRS and CDR2 is YFSETQ. The DNA of the CDR3 is TGCGCCAGCAGCTTGGCCTATTTCCAAGAGACCCAGTACTTC. It specifies CASSLAYFQETQYF.

This clone was detected once. The chain couples TRBV29-1 to TRBJ2-1, with 7 bases identical to TRBD2. V lost 8 bases and J lost 5; bases outside the gene matches: 9. The CDR3 consists of 13 residues. Looked up from germline, CDR1 is SQVTM and CDR2 is ANQGSEA. The CDR3 sequence is CSTLAVLDNEQFF. CDR3 in DNA: TGCAGCACGCTAGCGGTCTTGGACAATGAGCAGTTCTTC.

The rearrangement joins TRBV27 to TRBJ1-4; the D gene is possibly TRBD1 (5 bases). CDR3 length: 17 residues. From germline, CDR1 is MNHEY and CDR2 SMNVEV (reference sequence). Trimming pared 2 bases from V and 4 bases from J, leaving 17 bases between. CDR3 DNA: TGTGCCAGCAGTTTAAACTCTCGGTGGGGCCTTAATGAAAAACTGTTTTTT. Translation gives CASSLNSRWGLNEKLFF.

CDR3: CSASPLAGGTDTQYF. CDR3 bases: TGCAGTGCTAGTCCCCTAGCGGGAGGTACAGATACGCAGTATTTT. The chain is built from TRBV20-1 and TRBJ2-3; 11 nucleotides align to TRBD2. Per germline, CDR1 DFQATT and CDR2 SNEGSKA (reference sequence). CDR3 length: 15 residues. Trimming took 3 bases from V and 3 from J; bases not matched to a gene: 5.

This clone was picked up a small number of times. This chain connects TRBV3-1 (or the pseudogene TRBV3-2) to TRBJ1-2; 7 bases line up with TRBD1. This CDR3 contains 13 residues. Germline CDR1 LGHDT, CDR2 YNNKEL (reference sequence). Trimming cost V 4 bases and J 3 bases; bases outside gene matches: 2. CDR3 nucleotides: TGTGCCAGCAGCCGCAGGGGGGACTATGGCTACACCTTC. It translates to CASSRRGDYGYTF.

The CDR3 reads CASSVQGGNQPQHF. CDR3 sequence (DNA): TGCGCCAGCAGCGTACAGGGAGGCAATCAGCCCCAGCATTTT. The chain recombines TRBV4-1 with TRBJ1-5; tentatively, D is TRBD1 (6 bases). CDR1 and CDR2 (germline): MGHRA, YSYEKL. With 5 bases removed from V and 2 bases from J, the gap between germline ends came to 10 bases. The CDR3 runs to 14 residues.

V is TRBV12-3 or TRBV12-4 and J is TRBJ2-5; a possible D gene is TRBD2 (6 bases). The V gene lost 6 bases and the J gene lost 7 bases, with 15 bases spanning the gap. The CDR3 extends over 13 amino acids. The CDR3 bases are TGTGCCAGCAGCTTACACGGGAGAGTGACCCAGTACTTC. As protein: CASSLHGRVTQYF.

The rearrangement uses TRBV5-1 and TRBJ2-7; 13 bases fit TRBD2. V dropped 4 bases and J dropped 3; count of bases not matched to a gene: 4. The CDR3 spans 15 residues. Germline CDR1 and CDR2: SGHRS and YFSETQ. In DNA form, the CDR3 reads TGCGCCAGCAGCGCGGGACTAGCGGGAATCTACGAGCAGTACTTC. The encoded protein is CASSAGLAGIYEQYF.